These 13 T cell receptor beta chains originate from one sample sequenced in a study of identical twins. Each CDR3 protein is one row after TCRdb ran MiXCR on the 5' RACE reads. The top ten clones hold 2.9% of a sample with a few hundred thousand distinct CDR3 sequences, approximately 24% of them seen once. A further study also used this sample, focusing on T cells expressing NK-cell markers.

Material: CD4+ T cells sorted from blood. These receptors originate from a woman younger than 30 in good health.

CDR3 loop: CATSDLVEQFF. The CDR3 DNA sequence: TGTGCCACCAGTGATTTGGTTGAGCAGTTCTTC. The chain uses TRBV24-1 and TRBJ2-1; the D is unclear. The CDR3 sequence is 11 residues long. Trimming stripped 0 bases from V and 9 bases from J, with 2 bases between. From germline, CDR1 is KGHDR and CDR2 SFDVKD.

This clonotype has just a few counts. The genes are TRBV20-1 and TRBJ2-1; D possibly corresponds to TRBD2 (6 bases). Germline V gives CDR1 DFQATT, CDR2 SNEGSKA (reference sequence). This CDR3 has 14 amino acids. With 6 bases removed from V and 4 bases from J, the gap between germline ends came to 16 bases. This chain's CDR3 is CSAQSGTPYNEQFF. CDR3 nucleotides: TGCAGTGCACAATCCGGGACTCCTTACAATGAGCAGTTCTTC.

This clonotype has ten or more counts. This CDR3 is CASSLLRGTGNTIYF. CDR3 sequence (DNA): TGTGCCAGCAGCCTACTCAGGGGCACTGGAAACACCATATATTTT. The chain recombines TRBV6-5 with TRBJ1-3; D is possibly TRBD1 (6 bases). Germline V lookup: CDR1 MNHEY, CDR2 SVGAGI. CDR3 size: 15 residues. Trimming left V 6 bases short and J 2 bases short, with 14 bases between.

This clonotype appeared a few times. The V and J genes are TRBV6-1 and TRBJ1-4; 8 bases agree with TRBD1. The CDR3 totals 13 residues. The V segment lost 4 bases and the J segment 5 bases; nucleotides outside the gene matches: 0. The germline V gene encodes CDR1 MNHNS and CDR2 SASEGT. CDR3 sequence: CASSGTGNEKLFF. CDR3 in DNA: TGTGCCAGCAGTGGGACAGGGAATGAAAAACTGTTTTTT.

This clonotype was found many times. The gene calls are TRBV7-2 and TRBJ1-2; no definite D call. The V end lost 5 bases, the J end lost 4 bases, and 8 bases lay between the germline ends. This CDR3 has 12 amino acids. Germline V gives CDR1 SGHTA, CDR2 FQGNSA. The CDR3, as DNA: TGTGCCAGCAGCCCTACGACCTATGGCTACACCTTC. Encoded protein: CASSPTTYGYTF.

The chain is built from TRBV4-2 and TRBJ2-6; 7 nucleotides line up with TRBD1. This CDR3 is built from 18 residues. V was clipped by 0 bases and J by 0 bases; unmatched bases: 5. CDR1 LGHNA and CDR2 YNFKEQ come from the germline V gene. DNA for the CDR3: TGTGCCAGCAGCCAAGAGGGGGACAGAACCTCTGGGGCCAACGTCCTGACTTTC. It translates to CASSQEGDRTSGANVLTF.

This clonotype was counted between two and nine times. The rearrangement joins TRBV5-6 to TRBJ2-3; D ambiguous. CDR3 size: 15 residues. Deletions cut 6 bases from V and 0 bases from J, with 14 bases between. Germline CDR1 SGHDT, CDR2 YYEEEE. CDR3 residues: CASNKRRKSTDTQYF. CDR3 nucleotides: TGTGCCAGCAATAAACGGAGAAAGAGCACAGATACGCAGTATTTT.

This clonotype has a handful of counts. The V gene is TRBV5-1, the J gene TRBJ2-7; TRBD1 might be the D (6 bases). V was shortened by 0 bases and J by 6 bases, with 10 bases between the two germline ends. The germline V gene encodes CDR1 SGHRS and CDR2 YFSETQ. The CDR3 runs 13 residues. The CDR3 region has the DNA TGCGCCAGCAGCTTGGACAGGGAATTCGAGCAGTACTTC. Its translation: CASSLDREFEQYF.

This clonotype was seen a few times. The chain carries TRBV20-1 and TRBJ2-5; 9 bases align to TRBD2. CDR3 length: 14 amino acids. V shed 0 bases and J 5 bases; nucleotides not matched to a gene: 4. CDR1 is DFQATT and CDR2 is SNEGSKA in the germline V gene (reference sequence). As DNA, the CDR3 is TGCAGTGCTAGAGATTTGGCGGGGGGGGAGACCCAGTACTTC. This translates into CSARDLAGGETQYF.

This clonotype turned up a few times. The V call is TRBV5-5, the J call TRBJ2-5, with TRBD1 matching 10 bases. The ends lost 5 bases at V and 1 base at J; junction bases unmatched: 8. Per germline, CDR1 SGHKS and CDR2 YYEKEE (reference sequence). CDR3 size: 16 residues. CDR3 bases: TGTGCCAGCAGGCGAACCGGGACAGGGGTCCAAGAGACCCAGTACTTC. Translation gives CASRRTGTGVQETQYF.

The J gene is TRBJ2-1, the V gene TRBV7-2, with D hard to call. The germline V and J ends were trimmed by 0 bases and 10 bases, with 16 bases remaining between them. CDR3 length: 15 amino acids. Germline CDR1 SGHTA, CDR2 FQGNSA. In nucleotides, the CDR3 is TGTGCCAGCAGCTTAGCGCTTTCCCGGGTCGCCGAGCAGTTCTTC. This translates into CASSLALSRVAEQFF.

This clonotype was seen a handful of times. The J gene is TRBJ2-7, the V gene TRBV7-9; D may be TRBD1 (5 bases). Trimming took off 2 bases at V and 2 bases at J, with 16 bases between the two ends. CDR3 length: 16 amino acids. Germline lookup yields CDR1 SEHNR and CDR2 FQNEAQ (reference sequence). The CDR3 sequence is CASSLWRQTIPYEQYF. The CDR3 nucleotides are TGTGCCAGCAGCTTATGGAGACAGACAATACCCTACGAGCAGTACTTC.

The DNA of the CDR3 is TGCAGTGCTAGAGAAGGACAGGCGGGACCCTCCTATAATTCACCCCTCCACTTT. Translated: CSAREGQAGPSYNSPLHF. The V and J genes are TRBV20-1 and TRBJ1-6; TRBD1 matches at 7 bases. CDR1 and CDR2 from the germline V gene are DFQATT and SNEGSKA (reference sequence). J gave up 0 bases and V 0 bases, and 8 bases lay outside the gene matches. This CDR3 has 18 amino acids.